Each of the 17 T cell receptor beta chains below was sequenced from the same sample in a study of cytomegalovirus exposure and HLA in healthy donors. The PCR ran on 60 Vbeta and 13 Jbeta primers. The table came from immunoSEQ multiplex PCR; TCRdb's copy has only in-frame clones and leaves some out. The table has fewer than 200,000 clones, roughly 10% seen once; the top ten hold 1% to 1.5%. Sequenced sample: PBMCs. The receptors derive from a woman aged 30 to 39 in good health and CMV-seropositive.

The J gene is TRBJ2-3, the V gene TRBV6-1; tentatively, D is TRBD2 (6 bases). The CDR3 contains 16 residues. Germline CDR1 and CDR2: MNHNS and SASEGT. Trimming cost V 2 bases and J 0 bases, with 12 bases left between them. CDR3 loop: CASSEPLASSTDTQYF. CDR3 in DNA: TGTGCCAGCAGTGAACCCCTAGCGTCTAGCACAGATACGCAGTATTTT.

Only a few counts were recorded for this clone. The rearrangement links TRBV7-2 to TRBJ1-1; no clear D gene. The CDR3 runs to 13 residues. Germline lookup yields CDR1 SGHTA and CDR2 FQGNSA. Trimming removed 3 bases from V and 5 bases from J, with 10 bases in between. CDR3 sequence reads: CASSFEMRTEAFF. The CDR3 DNA reads TGTGCCAGCAGCTTCGAGATGAGGACTGAAGCTTTCTTT.

This clone was seen a handful of times. The CDR3 bases are TGTGCCAGCAGCTTAGGGCAGGGGAATTTCTACTCTGGGGCCAACGTCCTGACTTTC. This translates into CASSLGQGNFYSGANVLTF. This chain uses TRBV7-3 with TRBJ2-6; possible D gene TRBD1, 6 bases. CDR1 and CDR2 (germline): SGHTA, FQGTGA. V was cut by 2 bases and J by 0 bases, with 17 bases left in between. The CDR3 contains 19 residues.

Only a few counts were recorded for this clone. The J gene is TRBJ2-3, the V gene TRBV5-1; TRBD2 matches at 8 bases. Germline CDR1 SGHRS, CDR2 YFSETQ. V lost 0 bases to trimming and J lost 1 base; unmatched junction nucleotides: 4. CDR3 length: 16 amino acids. For the CDR3, the DNA is TGCGCCAGCAGCTTGGAGTTGACTAGCGGCACAGATACGCAGTATTTT. It codes for CASSLELTSGTDTQYF. Full variable domain (missing parts from reference TRBV5-1 and TRBJ2-3): KAGVTQTPRYLIKTRGQQVTLSCSPISGHRSVSWYQQTPGQGLQFLFEYFSETQRNKGNFPGRFSGRQFSNSRSEMNVSTLELGDSALYLCASSLELTSGTDTQYFGPGTRLTVL.

CDR3: CASSLEGTSGYEQYF. The CDR3 bases are TGCGCCAGCAGCTTGGAAGGGACTAGCGGCTACGAGCAGTACTTC. The rearrangement uses TRBV5-1 and TRBJ2-7; 11 nucleotides align to TRBD2. The ends lost 0 bases at V and 3 bases at J; junction bases unmatched: 2. CDR1 and CDR2 from the germline V gene are SGHRS and YFSETQ. This CDR3 comprises 15 residues.

This clone has only a few counts. V gene TRBV7-9 combines with J gene TRBJ2-3; 11 positions match TRBD2. The CDR3 consists of 14 residues. V shed 8 bases and J 2 bases; nucleotides not matched to a gene: 3. Germline assignment: CDR1 SEHNR and CDR2 FQNEAQ (reference sequence). The CDR3 spells CASRSGRATDTQYF. CDR3 nucleotide sequence: TGTGCCAGCCGTAGCGGGAGGGCCACAGATACGCAGTATTTT.

This clone occurred a few times. This chain uses TRBV19 with TRBJ1-1; D call uncertain. CDR1 and CDR2 from the germline V gene are LNHDA and SQIVND (reference sequence). The V and J ends lost 9 bases and 6 bases respectively, with 14 bases between them. The CDR3 is made up of 12 amino acids. CDR3 protein: CASGPGIAEAFF. CDR3 bases: TGTGCCAGCGGGCCCGGGATCGCTGAAGCTTTCTTT.

The rearrangement links TRBV5-4 to TRBJ1-4, with 8 bases aligning to TRBD1. The germline gives CDR1 SGHNT, CDR2 YYREEE (reference sequence). The CDR3 covers 14 residues. V dropped 4 bases and J dropped 8; count of bases not matched to a gene: 7. CDR3 in amino acids: CASSLGQGREKLFF. DNA for the CDR3: TGTGCCAGCAGCCTTGGACAGGGCCGGGAAAAACTGTTTTTT.

The rearrangement uses TRBV6-5 and TRBJ1-3; D call uncertain. Germline V CDR1 and CDR2: MNHEY, SVGAGI. The CDR3 contains 15 residues. Trimming took off 6 bases at V and 2 bases at J, with 14 bases between the two ends. CDR3 residues: CASSQTTTPGNTIYF. In DNA, the CDR3 is TGTGCCAGCAGCCAAACAACCACCCCTGGAAACACCATATATTTT.

The V and J genes are TRBV25-1 and TRBJ2-2, with 8 nucleotides matching TRBD2. V was pared by 3 bases and J by 0 bases, with 9 bases of the junction left unmatched. CDR3 length: 18 residues. Per germline, CDR1 MGHDK and CDR2 SYGVNS. The CDR3 DNA is TGTGCCAGCAGTGAGGGGATGGGTAGCGGGGCGAACACCGGGGAGCTGTTTTTT. It codes for CASSEGMGSGANTGELFF. The full variable domain, completed using reference TRBV25-1 and TRBJ2-2, is EADIYQTPRYLVIGTGKKITLECSQTMGHDKMYWYQQDPGMELHLIHYSYGVNSTEKGDLSSESTVSRIRTEHFPLTLESARPSHTSQYLCASSEGMGSGANTGELFFGEGSRLTVL.

This clone came up a few times. The rearrangement uses TRBV7-9 and TRBJ1-4; 9 nucleotides agree with TRBD1. CDR3 length: 16 residues. CDR1 and CDR2 from the germline V gene are SEHNR and FQNEAQ (reference sequence). Losses at the gene ends were 5 bases for V and 2 bases for J; bases not matched to a gene: 6. Here the CDR3 reads CASSRLDRGTNEKLFF. Written as DNA, the CDR3 is TGTGCCAGCAGCCGATTAGACAGGGGGACTAATGAAAAACTGTTTTTT.

The chain joins TRBV5-1 to TRBJ2-7, with TRBD2 matching over 9 bases. Germline assignment: CDR1 SGHRS and CDR2 YFSETQ. The CDR3 extends over 15 amino acids. After removal of 0 bases from V and 7 bases from J, the junction contained 8 bases not matched to a gene. CDR3 sequence (DNA): TGCGCCAGCAGCTTGGATAGCGGGGGTGTAGGAGAGCAGTACTTC. Its protein is CASSLDSGGVGEQYF. Using reference TRBV5-1 and TRBJ2-7 for the parts outside the CDR3, the full variable domain is KAGVTQTPRYLIKTRGQQVTLSCSPISGHRSVSWYQQTPGQGLQFLFEYFSETQRNKGNFPGRFSGRQFSNSRSEMNVSTLELGDSALYLCASSLDSGGVGEQYFGPGTRLTVT.

The chain recombines TRBV9 with TRBJ2-7; TRBD2 matches 8 bases. V dropped 2 bases and J dropped 3; count of bases not matched to a gene: 7. The CDR3 loop spans 15 amino acids. Per the germline V gene, CDR1 is SGDLS and CDR2 is YYNGEE. Here the CDR3 reads CASSVGTRGLYEQYF. CDR3 bases: TGTGCCAGCAGCGTGGGGACTAGAGGGCTCTACGAGCAGTACTTC.

This clone was seen a handful of times. The CDR3 coding sequence is TGTGCCAGCAGCGGGGGCACTCCTCTCTCTGGGGCCAACGTCCTGACTTTC. Encoded protein: CASSGGTPLSGANVLTF. The chain combines TRBV5-4 with TRBJ2-6; possibly TRBD1 for D (6 bases). The ends were cut back, 4 bases at V and 0 bases at J, with 14 bases in the middle. CDR1 is SGHNT, CDR2 YYREEE, per germline (reference sequence). This CDR3 is 17 amino acids long. Looking up the rest from reference TRBV5-4 and TRBJ2-6 gives the full variable domain: ETGVTQSPTHLIKTRGQQVTLRCSSQSGHNTVSWYQQALGQGPQFIFQYYREEENGRGNFPPRFSGLQFPNYSSELNVNALELDDSALYLCASSGGTPLSGANVLTFGAGSRLTVL.

This clone showed up just a few times. This rearrangement joins TRBV2 to TRBJ1-2; TRBD1 agrees at 8 bases. J gave up 9 bases and V 4 bases, and 10 bases lay outside the gene matches. Germline V gene sequence: CDR1 SNHLY, CDR2 FYNNEI. The CDR3 is 14 residues long. CDR3 sequence: CASSVRAGGWSYTF. The CDR3 bases are TGTGCCAGCAGTGTACGGGCAGGGGGCTGGAGCTACACCTTC.

This clone was detected a few times. The chain has TRBV6-5 and TRBJ2-1, with D possibly being TRBD2 (5 bases). Trimming took 6 bases from V and 2 from J, leaving 14 bases between them. In germline, CDR1 is MNHEY, CDR2 SVGAGI. The CDR3 loop spans 15 amino acids. CDR3 protein: CASSIVWEPYNEQFF. CDR3 in DNA: TGTGCCAGCAGCATCGTATGGGAGCCCTACAATGAGCAGTTCTTC.

This clone was detected only a few times. The chain carries TRBV2 and TRBJ2-7; D ambiguous. The CDR3 has 12 residues. Germline CDR1 is SNHLY and CDR2 is FYNNEI. Trimming removed 8 bases from V and 2 bases from J, with 10 bases in between. CDR3 bases: TGTGCCAGCTTTGGCGGCACCTACGAGCAGTACTTC. As protein: CASFGGTYEQYF.